Following are 8 T cell receptor beta chains from one sample sequenced in a study of cytomegalovirus exposure and HLA in healthy donors. 13 Jbeta primers and 60 Vbeta primers were used for the PCR. TCRdb's table, derived via immunoSEQ multiplex PCR, lists solely in-frame clones and lacks some. This table holds about 160,000 clones, around 75% found once. Sequenced material: PBMCs. The receptor set was obtained from a woman aged 50 to 65 in good health and CMV-seropositive.

This chain links TRBV6-5 with TRBJ1-1; 8 bases map to TRBD1. CDR1 and CDR2 (germline): MNHEY, SVGAGI. The CDR3 spans 13 residues. The trim removed 5 bases at V and 4 bases at J, leaving 3 bases unmatched. The DNA for the CDR3 is TGTGCCAGCAGTCGCGGACAGGGCACTGAAGCTTTCTTT. Amino acids: CASSRGQGTEAFF.

This clone has just one count. V usage is TRBV30 and J usage is TRBJ1-1, with D possibly TRBD1 on 6 matching bases. CDR3 size: 13 residues. V was shortened by 2 bases and J by 4 bases, with 11 bases between the two germline ends. Germline V gives CDR1 GTSNPN, CDR2 SVGIG (reference sequence). Written as DNA, the CDR3 is TGTGCCTGGAGTCGGCAACAGGGCACTGAAGCTTTCTTT. Protein: CAWSRQQGTEAFF. The whole variable domain, remainder taken from reference TRBV30 and TRBJ1-1, is SQTIHQWPATLVQPVGSPLSLECTVEGTSNPNLYWYRQAAGRGLQLLFYSVGIGQISSEVPQNLSASRPQDRQFILSSKKLLLSDSGFYLCAWSRQQGTEAFFGQGTRLTVV.

The V and J genes are TRBV2 and TRBJ2-5, with 8 positions matching TRBD1. The CDR3 contains 15 residues. The germline CDR1 and CDR2 sequences are SNHLY and FYNNEI. With V trimmed by 2 bases and J by 1 base, 3 bases remained unmatched. The CDR3 coding sequence is TGTGCCAGCAGTGAACAGGGGGCAGCCCAAGAGACCCAGTACTTC. It yields the protein CASSEQGAAQETQYF.

V is TRBV7-9 and J is TRBJ1-1; D is perhaps TRBD1 (6 bases). The CDR3 spans 13 residues. Between the trimmed V and J ends, which lost 4 bases and 7 bases, there was a span of 13 bases. In germline, CDR1 is SEHNR, CDR2 FQNEAQ (reference sequence). CDR3: CASSSTRQDEAFF. The DNA of the CDR3 is TGTGCCAGCAGCTCCACCAGACAGGATGAAGCTTTCTTT.

A note on this clone: The sample holds other DNA sequences that translate to the same CDR3. The chain uses TRBV6-6 and TRBJ1-1; D is perhaps TRBD1 (5 bases). The length of the CDR3 is 13 residues. V lost 7 bases and J 0 bases, leaving 9 bases between the germline ends. Germline V gives CDR1 MNHNY, CDR2 SVGAGI (reference sequence). The CDR3: CASIQVMNTEAFF. CDR3 DNA: TGTGCCAGCATACAGGTGATGAACACTGAAGCTTTCTTT.

The chain carries TRBV12-5 and TRBJ2-2; 7 bases map to TRBD1. Germline lookup yields CDR1 LGHNT and CDR2 FRNRAP. The CDR3 length is 17 residues. The trim removed 3 bases at V and 2 bases at J, leaving 9 bases unmatched. CDR3 sequence: CASGFRVGQVNTGELFF. The CDR3, as DNA: TGTGCTAGTGGTTTTCGGGTCGGACAGGTAAACACCGGGGAGCTGTTTTTT.

V usage is TRBV6-5 and J usage is TRBJ1-4, with TRBD1 as a possible D gene (5 bases). Germline values: CDR1 MNHEY, CDR2 SVGAGI. This CDR3 region has 13 residues. Trimming took 2 bases from V and 7 from J, leaving 8 bases between them. DNA of the CDR3: TGTGCCAGCAGTTACGTGGGGGGTGAAAAACTGTTTTTT. Protein sequence: CASSYVGGEKLFF.

V and J are TRBV19 and TRBJ1-2; possibly TRBD1 for D (6 bases). V gave up 5 bases and J gave up 0 bases, with 13 bases separating them. CDR1 is LNHDA and CDR2 is SQIVND in the germline V gene (reference sequence). The CDR3 runs 15 residues. CDR3 amino acids: CASSLDSRANYGYTF. The CDR3 region has the DNA TGTGCCAGTAGTTTGGACAGTCGGGCTAACTATGGCTACACCTTC. Filled out from reference TRBV19 and TRBJ1-2, the complete variable domain reads DGGITQSPKYLFRKEGQNVTLSCEQNLNHDAMYWYRQDPGQGLRLIYYSQIVNDFQKGDIAEGYSVSREKKESFPLTVTSAQKNPTAFYLCASSLDSRANYGYTFGSGTRLTVV.